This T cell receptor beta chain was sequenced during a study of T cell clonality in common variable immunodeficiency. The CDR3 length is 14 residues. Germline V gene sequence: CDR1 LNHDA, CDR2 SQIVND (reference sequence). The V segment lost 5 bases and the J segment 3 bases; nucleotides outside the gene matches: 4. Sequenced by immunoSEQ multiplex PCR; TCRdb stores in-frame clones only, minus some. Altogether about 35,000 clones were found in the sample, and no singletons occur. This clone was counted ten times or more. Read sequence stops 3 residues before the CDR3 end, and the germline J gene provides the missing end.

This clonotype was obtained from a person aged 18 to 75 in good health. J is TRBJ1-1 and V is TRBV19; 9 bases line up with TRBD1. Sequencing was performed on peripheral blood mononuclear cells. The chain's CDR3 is CASSPRQGDTEAFF. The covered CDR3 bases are TGTGCCAGTAGTCCTCGACAGGGGGACACTGAA.